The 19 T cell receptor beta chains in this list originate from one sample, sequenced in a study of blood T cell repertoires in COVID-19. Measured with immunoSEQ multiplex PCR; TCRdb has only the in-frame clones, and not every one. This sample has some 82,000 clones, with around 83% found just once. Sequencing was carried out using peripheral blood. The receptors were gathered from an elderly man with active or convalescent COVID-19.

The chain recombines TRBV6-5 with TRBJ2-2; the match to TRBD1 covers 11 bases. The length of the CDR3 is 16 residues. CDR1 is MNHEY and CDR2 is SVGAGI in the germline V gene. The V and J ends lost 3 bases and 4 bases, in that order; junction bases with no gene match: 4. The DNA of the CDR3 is TGTGCCAGCAGTTATGGGACAGGGGGGGTCACCGGGGAGCTGTTTTTT. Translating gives CASSYGTGGVTGELFF.

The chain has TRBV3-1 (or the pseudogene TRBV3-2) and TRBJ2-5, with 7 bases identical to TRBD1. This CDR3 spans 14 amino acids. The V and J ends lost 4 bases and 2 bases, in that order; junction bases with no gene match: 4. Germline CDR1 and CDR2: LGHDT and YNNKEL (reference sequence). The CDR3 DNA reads TGTGCCAGCAGCCCCGGACAGGCACAAGAGACCCAGTACTTC. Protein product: CASSPGQAQETQYF.

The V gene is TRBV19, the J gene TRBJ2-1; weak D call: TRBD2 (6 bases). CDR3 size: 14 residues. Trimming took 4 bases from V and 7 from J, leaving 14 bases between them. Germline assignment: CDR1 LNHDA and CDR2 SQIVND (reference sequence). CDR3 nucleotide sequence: TGTGCCAGTAGTACGGGACTCGTCTGGAATGAGCAGTTCTTC. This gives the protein CASSTGLVWNEQFF.

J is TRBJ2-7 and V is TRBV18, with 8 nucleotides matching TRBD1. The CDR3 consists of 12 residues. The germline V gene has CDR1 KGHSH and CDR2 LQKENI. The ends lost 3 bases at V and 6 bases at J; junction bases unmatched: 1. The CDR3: CASSPDRGEQYF. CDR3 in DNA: TGTGCCAGCTCACCCGACAGGGGCGAGCAGTACTTC.

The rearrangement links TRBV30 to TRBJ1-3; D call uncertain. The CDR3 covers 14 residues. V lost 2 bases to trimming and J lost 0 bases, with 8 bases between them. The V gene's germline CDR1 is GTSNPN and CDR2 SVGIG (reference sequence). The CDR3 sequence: CAWSMGLSGNTIYF. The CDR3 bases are TGTGCCTGGAGTATGGGCCTCTCTGGAAACACCATATATTTT.

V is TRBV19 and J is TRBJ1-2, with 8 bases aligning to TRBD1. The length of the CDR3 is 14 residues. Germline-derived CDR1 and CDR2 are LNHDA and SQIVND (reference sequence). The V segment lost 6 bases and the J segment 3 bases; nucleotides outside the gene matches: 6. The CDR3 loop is CASSMGTGDYGYTF. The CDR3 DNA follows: TGTGCCAGTAGCATGGGGACAGGAGACTATGGCTACACCTTC.

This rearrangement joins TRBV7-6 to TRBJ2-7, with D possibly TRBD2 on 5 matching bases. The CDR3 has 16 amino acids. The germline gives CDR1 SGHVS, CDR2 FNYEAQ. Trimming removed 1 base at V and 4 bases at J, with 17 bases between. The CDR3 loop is CASSLGGMGKGYEQYF. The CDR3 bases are TGTGCCAGCAGCTTAGGAGGGATGGGTAAGGGATACGAGCAGTACTTC.

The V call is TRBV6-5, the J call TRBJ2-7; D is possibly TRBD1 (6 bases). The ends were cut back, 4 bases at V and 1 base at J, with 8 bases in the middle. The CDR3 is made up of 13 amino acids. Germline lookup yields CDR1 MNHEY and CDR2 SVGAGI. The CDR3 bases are TGTGCCAGCAGTTCCGGGACATCCTACGAGCAGTACTTC. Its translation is CASSSGTSYEQYF.

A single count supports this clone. CDR3 loop: CAWGGLAGTTDTQYF. DNA for the CDR3: TGTGCCTGGGGAGGACTAGCGGGAACGACAGATACGCAGTATTTT. The rearrangement links TRBV30 to TRBJ2-3, with 12 bases that match TRBD2. J was trimmed by 3 bases and V by 5 bases; bases with no gene match: 6. This CDR3 is 15 amino acids long. Germline CDR1 GTSNPN, CDR2 SVGIG (reference sequence). The entire variable domain, with the rest obtained from reference TRBV30 and TRBJ2-3, is as follows: SQTIHQWPATLVQPVGSPLSLECTVEGTSNPNLYWYRQAAGRGLQLLFYSVGIGQISSEVPQNLSASRPQDRQFILSSKKLLLSDSGFYLCAWGGLAGTTDTQYFGPGTRLTVL.

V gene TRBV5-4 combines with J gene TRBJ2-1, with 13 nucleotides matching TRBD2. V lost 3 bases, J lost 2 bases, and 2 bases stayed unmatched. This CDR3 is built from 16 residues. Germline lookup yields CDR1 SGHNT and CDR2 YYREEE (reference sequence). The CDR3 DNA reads TGTGCCAGCAGCTCCGGGACTAGCGGGGCCTACAATGAGCAGTTCTTC. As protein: CASSSGTSGAYNEQFF.

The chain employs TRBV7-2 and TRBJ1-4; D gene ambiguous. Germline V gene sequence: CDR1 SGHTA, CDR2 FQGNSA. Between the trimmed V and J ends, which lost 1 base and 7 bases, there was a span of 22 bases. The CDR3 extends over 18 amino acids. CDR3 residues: CASSLGVSAGSHPEKLFF. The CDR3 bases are TGTGCCAGCAGCTTAGGGGTCTCTGCAGGCAGCCACCCTGAAAAACTGTTTTTT.

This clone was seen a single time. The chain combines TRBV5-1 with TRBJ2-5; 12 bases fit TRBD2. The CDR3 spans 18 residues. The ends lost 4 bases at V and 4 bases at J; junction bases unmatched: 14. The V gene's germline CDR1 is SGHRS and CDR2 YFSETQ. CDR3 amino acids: CASSPGGLAGGRLETQYF. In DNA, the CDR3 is TGCGCCAGCAGCCCGGGGGGGCTAGCGGGAGGGCGGCTAGAGACCCAGTACTTC.

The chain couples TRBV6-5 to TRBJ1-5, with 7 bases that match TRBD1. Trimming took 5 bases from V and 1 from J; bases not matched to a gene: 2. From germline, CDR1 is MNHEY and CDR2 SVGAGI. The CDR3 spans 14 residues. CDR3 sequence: CASSMDRSNQPQHF. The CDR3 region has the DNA TGTGCCAGCAGTATGGACAGGAGCAATCAGCCCCAGCATTTT.

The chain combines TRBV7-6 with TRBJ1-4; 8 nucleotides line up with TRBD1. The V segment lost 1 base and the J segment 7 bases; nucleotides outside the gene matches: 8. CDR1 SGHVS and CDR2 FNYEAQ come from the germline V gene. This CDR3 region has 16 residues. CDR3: CASSLGHGQGGEKLFF. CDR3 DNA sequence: TGTGCCAGCAGCTTAGGGCACGGACAGGGTGGTGAAAAACTGTTTTTT. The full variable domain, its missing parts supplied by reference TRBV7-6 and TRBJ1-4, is GAGVSQSPRYKVTKRGQDVALRCDPISGHVSLYWYRQALGQGPEFLTYFNYEAQQDKSGLPNDRFSAERPEGSISTLTIQRTEQRDSAMYRCASSLGHGQGGEKLFFGSGTQLSVL.

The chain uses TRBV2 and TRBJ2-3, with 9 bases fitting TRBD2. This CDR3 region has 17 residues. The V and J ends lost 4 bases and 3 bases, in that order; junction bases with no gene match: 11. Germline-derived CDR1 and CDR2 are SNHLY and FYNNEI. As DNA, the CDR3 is TGTGCCAGCAGTGTGGGCGGGGGGGCCTTCTGGACAGATACGCAGTATTTT. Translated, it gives CASSVGGGAFWTDTQYF.

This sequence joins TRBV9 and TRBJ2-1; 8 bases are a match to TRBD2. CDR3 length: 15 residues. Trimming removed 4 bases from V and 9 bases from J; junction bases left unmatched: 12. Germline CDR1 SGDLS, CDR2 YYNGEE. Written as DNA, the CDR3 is TGTGCCAGCAGCCCCAGGACTAGCATGGGGCTTGAGCAGTTCTTC. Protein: CASSPRTSMGLEQFF.

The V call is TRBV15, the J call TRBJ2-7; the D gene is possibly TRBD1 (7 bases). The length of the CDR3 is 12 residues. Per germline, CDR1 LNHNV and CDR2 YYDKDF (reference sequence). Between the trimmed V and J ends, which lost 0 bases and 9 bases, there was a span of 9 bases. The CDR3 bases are TGTGCCACCAGCAGAGATCAGGGGGGGCAGTACTTC. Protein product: CATSRDQGGQYF.

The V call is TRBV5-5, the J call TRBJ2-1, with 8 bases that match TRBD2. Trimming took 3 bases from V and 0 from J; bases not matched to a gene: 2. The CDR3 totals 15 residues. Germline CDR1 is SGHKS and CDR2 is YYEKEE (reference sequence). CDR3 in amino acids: CASSSSGSSYNEQFF. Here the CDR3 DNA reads TGTGCCAGCAGCTCGAGCGGGAGCTCCTACAATGAGCAGTTCTTC.

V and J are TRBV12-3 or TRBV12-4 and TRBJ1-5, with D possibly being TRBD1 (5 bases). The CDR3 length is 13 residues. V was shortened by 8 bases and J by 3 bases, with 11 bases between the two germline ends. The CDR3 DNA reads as TGTGCCAGCGGCCCAGGGCTCAATCAGCCCCAGCATTTT. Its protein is CASGPGLNQPQHF.